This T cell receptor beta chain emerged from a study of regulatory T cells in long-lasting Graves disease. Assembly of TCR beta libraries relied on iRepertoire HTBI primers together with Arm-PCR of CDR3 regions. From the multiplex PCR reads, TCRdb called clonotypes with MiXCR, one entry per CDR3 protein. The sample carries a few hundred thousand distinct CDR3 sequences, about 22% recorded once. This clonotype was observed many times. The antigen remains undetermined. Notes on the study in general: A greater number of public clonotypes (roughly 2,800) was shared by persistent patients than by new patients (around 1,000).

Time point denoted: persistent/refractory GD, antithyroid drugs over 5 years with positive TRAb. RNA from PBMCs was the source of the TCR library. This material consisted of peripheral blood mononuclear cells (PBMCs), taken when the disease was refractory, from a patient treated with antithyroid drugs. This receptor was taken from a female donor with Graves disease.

DNA for the CDR3: TGTGCCAGCAGCCGTTCCGGGACAGGCTCCTACGAGCAGTACTTC. It encodes CASSRSGTGSYEQYF. This chain connects TRBV7-2 to TRBJ2-7, with 8 positions matching TRBD1. J gave up 0 bases and V 5 bases, and 6 bases lay outside the gene matches. This CDR3 has 15 amino acids. From germline, CDR1 is SGHTA and CDR2 FQGNSA.